Below are 7 T cell receptor beta chains sequenced from a single sample in a study of molecular identifiers for immune sequencing clone quantification (dated by TCRdb to 2016 to 2019). Receptors were amplified or captured by PCR. Sequencer: NextSeq 500. TCRdb reanalyzed the raw reads on its own, using fastp at Q25 for trimming and MiXCR for clone calling, and kept in-frame beta chains. Merged by CDR3 protein, the rows form single entries marked with the most common genes and DNA. The table for this sample lists around 470,000 distinct CDR3 sequences; roughly 26% of them were counted only once. Clones ranked in the top ten supply about 0.75% of the sample. The source material was naive CD8+ T cells from blood, with Jurkat cell RNA spiked in. This specimen's cell subset or site label, per the study, means: FACS-sorted CD8+CD4-CCR7+CD45RA+ naive T cells. These receptors all stem from a human donor in good health. Some libraries in this study had Jurkat cell RNA spiked in.

There are a few counts of this clonotype. The rearrangement joins TRBV4-1 to TRBJ1-5; TRBD1 is a possible D gene (5 bases). The ends were cut back, 2 bases at V and 7 bases at J, with 12 bases in the middle. In germline, CDR1 is MGHRA, CDR2 YSYEKL. The CDR3 runs 14 residues. The CDR3 reads CASSQRGVGQPQHF. CDR3 sequence (DNA): TGCGCCAGCAGCCAAAGAGGGGTTGGCCAGCCCCAGCATTTT.

The V gene is TRBV7-2, the J gene TRBJ2-1; 7 positions match TRBD2. This CDR3 region has 18 residues. Germline V lookup: CDR1 SGHTA, CDR2 FQGNSA. V was pared by 1 base and J by 9 bases, with 18 bases of the junction left unmatched. As DNA, the CDR3 is TGTGCCAGCAGCTTAGGCTACCCCGGGGGGACGTTGGAAATTGAGCAGTTCTTC. It yields the protein CASSLGYPGGTLEIEQFF. The whole variable domain, filled in from reference TRBV7-2 and TRBJ2-1, reads GAGVSQSPSNKVTEKGKDVELRCDPISGHTALYWYRQSLGQGLEFLIYFQGNSAPDKSGLPSDRFSAERTGGSVSTLTIQRTQQEDSAVYLCASSLGYPGGTLEIEQFFGPGTRLTVL.

In this sample, this clonotype turned up a few times. A much larger clone is a single base away; this may be a read error. The chain links TRBV28 to TRBJ2-3; the D gene is possibly TRBD2 (6 bases). The V gene lost 8 bases and the J gene lost 2 bases, with 14 bases spanning the gap. Germline CDR1 is MDHEN and CDR2 is SYDVKM. This CDR3 comprises 14 residues. The CDR3 DNA reads TGTGCCAGCGGTGCGGGACCCTACACAGATACGCAGTATTTT. This translates into CASGAGPYTDTQYF. Together with reference TRBV28 and TRBJ2-3, the CDR3 gives the full variable domain: DVKVTQSSRYLVKRTGEKVFLECVQDMDHENMFWYRQDPGLGLRLIYFSYDVKMKEKGDIPEGYSVSREKKERFSLILESASTNQTSMYLCASGAGPYTDTQYFGPGTRLTVL.

In regard to this clonotype: The junction and the germline gene differ at one end; a read error may be behind it. This sequence joins TRBV29-1 and TRBJ2-3, with D possibly being TRBD2 (6 bases). CDR3 length: 13 residues. CDR1 is SQVTM, CDR2 ANQGSEA, per germline. Here the CDR3 DNA reads TGCTGCGTTAAACTAGCCCTACCAGATACGCAGTATTTT. Translated: CCVKLALPDTQYF.

This clonotype was seen a few times. The V and J genes are TRBV4-1 and TRBJ2-7; a possible D gene is TRBD2 (6 bases). In germline, CDR1 is MGHRA, CDR2 YSYEKL. V was trimmed by 1 base and J by 0 bases, leaving 10 bases between them. There are 15 residues in the CDR3. The chain's CDR3 is CASSQVTGSSYEQYF. The CDR3 bases are TGCGCCAGCAGCCAAGTTACCGGGAGCTCCTACGAGCAGTACTTC.

Points on this clonotype: Given a much more abundant clone one base away, this may be a read error. The final CDR3 position lacks the conserved phenylalanine or tryptophan, pointing to a likely read error. The chain combines TRBV7-9 with TRBJ2-5; D gene unclear. The CDR3 runs to 13 residues. Trimming took 3 bases from V and 1 from J, leaving 6 bases between them. The germline V gene encodes CDR1 SEHNR and CDR2 FQNEAQ (reference sequence). DNA of the CDR3: TGTGCCAGCAGCTTCTCATCCCAAGAGACCCAGTACCTC. The encoded protein is CASSFSSQETQYL.

Points on this clonotype: A read error is possible here, since a much larger clone lies one base away. The chain is built from TRBV29-1 and TRBJ1-1; 9 nucleotides line up with TRBD1. The CDR3 runs to 13 residues. Germline V gene lookup returns CDR1 SQVTM and CDR2 ANQGSEA. CDR3 sequence: CSGETGGGTEALF. CDR3 coding DNA: TGCAGCGGAGAGACAGGGGGTGGAACTGAAGCTCTCTTT.